These T cell receptor beta chains were read from a single sample in a study of blood T cell repertoires in COVID-19. Sequencing used immunoSEQ multiplex PCR; TCRdb keeps in-frame clones, though not all of them. This sample has roughly 230,000 clones, with approximately 83% found just once. Sequencing was carried out using peripheral blood. These receptors were taken from a man aged 50-59 years with active or convalescent COVID-19. Each CDR3 is given with its conserved first and last residue. The D gene is left open where the match is weak. Expanded clones get a size class; other rows say once, few or many, or leave the size out.

d_call: TRBD2
v_call: TRBV5-4
clone_size: NA
j_call: TRBJ2-2
cdr3_nt: TGTGCCAGCAGCCCCGAGCGGGGGGGCCCTACCGGGGAGCTGTTTTTT
cdr3_aa: CASSPERGGPTGELFF

d_call: NA
v_call: TRBV9
clone_size: once
j_call: TRBJ2-3
cdr3_nt: TGTGCCAGCAGCACGCGAGATACGCAGTATTTT
cdr3_aa: CASSTRDTQYF

d_call: NA
v_call: TRBV19
clone_size: NA
j_call: TRBJ1-2
cdr3_nt: TGTGCCAGTAGTATAGATACAGGGCGCGGCTATGGCTACACCTTC
cdr3_aa: CASSIDTGRGYGYTF

d_call: TRBD1
v_call: TRBV7-6
clone_size: NA
j_call: TRBJ2-7
cdr3_nt: TGTGCCAGCAGCTTAGTGATGACGGGACAGGGGGCTGGGGAGCAGTACTTC
cdr3_aa: CASSLVMTGQGAGEQYF

d_call: TRBD2
v_call: TRBV30
clone_size: NA
j_call: TRBJ2-1
cdr3_nt: TGTGCCTGGAGTGTGACTAGCGGGGGCCCCTTGGGGTTCTTC
cdr3_aa: CAWSVTSGGPLGFF

d_call: TRBD1
v_call: TRBV7-3
clone_size: NA
j_call: TRBJ1-2
cdr3_nt: TGTGCCAGCAGACCGGACAGGGTAGGCGGCTACACCTTC
cdr3_aa: CASRPDRVGGYTF

d_call: TRBD1
v_call: TRBV5-4
clone_size: NA
j_call: TRBJ1-1
cdr3_nt: TGTGCCAGCAGCCAGCCCCGGACAGGGCTGAACACTGAAGCTTTCTTT
cdr3_aa: CASSQPRTGLNTEAFF

d_call: NA
v_call: TRBV5-1
clone_size: NA
j_call: TRBJ1-6
cdr3_nt: TGCGCCAGCAGCTTGGGGCCAGGGGAGGGTTCACCCCTCCACTTT
cdr3_aa: CASSLGPGEGSPLHF

d_call: NA
v_call: TRBV9
clone_size: NA
j_call: TRBJ2-3
cdr3_nt: TGTGCCAGCAGCCTGGTTGGGGGCACGCAGTATTTT
cdr3_aa: CASSLVGGTQYF

d_call: NA
v_call: TRBV6-1
clone_size: NA
j_call: TRBJ2-1
cdr3_nt: TGTGCCAGCAGTGAAGGGCAGGGTATATACAATGAGCAGTTCTTC
cdr3_aa: CASSEGQGIYNEQFF

d_call: TRBD2
v_call: TRBV4-2
clone_size: NA
j_call: TRBJ2-3
cdr3_nt: TGTGCCAGCAGCGTAGCGGGGGCCAGCACAGATACGCAGTATTTT
cdr3_aa: CASSVAGASTDTQYF

d_call: NA
v_call: TRBV19
clone_size: NA
j_call: TRBJ2-5
cdr3_nt: TGTGCCAGTAGTGGGGCTCCTCGAGAGACCCAGTACTTC
cdr3_aa: CASSGAPRETQYF

d_call: NA
v_call: TRBV4-1
clone_size: NA
j_call: TRBJ2-7
cdr3_nt: TGCGCCAGCAGCCCCCAGGGTAGGCACGAGCAGTACTTC
cdr3_aa: CASSPQGRHEQYF

d_call: NA
v_call: TRBV4-3
clone_size: NA
j_call: TRBJ2-2
cdr3_nt: TGCGCCAGCAGCCAAGGGTTAGGGACACAGACCGGGGAGCTGTTTTTT
cdr3_aa: CASSQGLGTQTGELFF

d_call: TRBD1
v_call: TRBV6-5
clone_size: NA
j_call: TRBJ2-7
cdr3_nt: TGTGCCAGCAGACAGGGGATTTTCTCCTACGAGCAGTACTTC
cdr3_aa: CASRQGIFSYEQYF

d_call: TRBD1
v_call: TRBV10-1
clone_size: NA
j_call: TRBJ1-5
cdr3_nt: TGCGCCAGCAGTGTTTGGGCGGGACAGGGGTGGAATCAGCCCCAGCATTTT
cdr3_aa: CASSVWAGQGWNQPQHF

d_call: NA
v_call: TRBV6-4
clone_size: NA
j_call: TRBJ1-1
cdr3_nt: TGTGCCAGCAGTGAACAGCTTAACACTGAAGCTTTCTTT
cdr3_aa: CASSEQLNTEAFF

d_call: NA
v_call: TRBV7-9
clone_size: NA
j_call: TRBJ1-5
cdr3_nt: TGTGCCAGCAGTCCTAGAGGCAACAATCAGCCCCAGCATTTT
cdr3_aa: CASSPRGNNQPQHF

d_call: TRBD1
v_call: TRBV6-5
clone_size: NA
j_call: TRBJ2-7
cdr3_nt: TGTGCCAGCACCAGGACAGGGGGTACCTACGAGCAGTACTTC
cdr3_aa: CASTRTGGTYEQYF

d_call: TRBD2
v_call: TRBV2
clone_size: NA
j_call: TRBJ2-1
cdr3_nt: TGTGCCACCGAAGCGGGGGGATACAATGAGCAGTTCTTC
cdr3_aa: CATEAGGYNEQFF

d_call: TRBD2
v_call: TRBV11-2
clone_size: NA
j_call: TRBJ2-5
cdr3_nt: TGTGCCAGCAGCTCCCTGGGGACTAGCGTGACGGGGACCCAGTACTTC
cdr3_aa: CASSSLGTSVTGTQYF

d_call: NA
v_call: TRBV5-4
clone_size: few
j_call: TRBJ2-1
cdr3_nt: TGTGCCAGCAGCTTAAGCAGGAGGGCCGATGAGCAGTTCTTC
cdr3_aa: CASSLSRRADEQFF

d_call: NA
v_call: TRBV20-1
clone_size: NA
j_call: TRBJ1-4
cdr3_nt: TGCAGTGCTAGTCCGTTGGGACTGCTTAATGAAAAACTGTTTTTT
cdr3_aa: CSASPLGLLNEKLFF

d_call: NA
v_call: TRBV19
clone_size: NA
j_call: TRBJ2-3
cdr3_nt: TGTGCCAGTAGTATAGGCGGCACAGATACGCAGTATTTT
cdr3_aa: CASSIGGTDTQYF

d_call: NA
v_call: TRBV21-1
clone_size: NA
j_call: TRBJ1-5
cdr3_nt: TGTGCCAGCAGCATACGACAGGGCAATCAGCCCCAGCATTTT
cdr3_aa: CASSIRQGNQPQHF

d_call: TRBD1
v_call: TRBV28
clone_size: NA
j_call: TRBJ2-7
cdr3_nt: TGTGCCAGCAGTTCCACCGGGACAGGGGCGCACGAGCAGTACTTC
cdr3_aa: CASSSTGTGAHEQYF

d_call: NA
v_call: TRBV30
clone_size: NA
j_call: TRBJ1-1
cdr3_nt: TGTGCCTGGAGTGGGCAGGGCAACACTGAAGCTTTCTTT
cdr3_aa: CAWSGQGNTEAFF

d_call: TRBD2
v_call: TRBV7-2
clone_size: NA
j_call: TRBJ2-5
cdr3_nt: TGTGCCAGCAGCTTAGGAGGGACTATAAAGACGGGAGAGACCCAGTACTTC
cdr3_aa: CASSLGGTIKTGETQYF

d_call: NA
v_call: TRBV7-9
clone_size: many
j_call: TRBJ1-2
cdr3_nt: TGTGCCAGCAGCTTAGGTCAGGGATTAGGCTACACCTTC
cdr3_aa: CASSLGQGLGYTF

d_call: NA
v_call: TRBV5-4
clone_size: NA
j_call: TRBJ2-5
cdr3_nt: TGTGCCAGCAGGCCGGGATCGGGGAAAGAGACCCAGTACTTC
cdr3_aa: CASRPGSGKETQYF

d_call: TRBD1
v_call: TRBV5-4
clone_size: NA
j_call: TRBJ1-4
cdr3_nt: TGTGCCAGCAGCAAACAGGGGGCTGAGGAAAAACTGTTTTTT
cdr3_aa: CASSKQGAEEKLFF

d_call: NA
v_call: TRBV28
clone_size: once
j_call: TRBJ1-5
cdr3_nt: TGTGCCAGCAGTTGGGGGGGCGTGGGCAATCAGCCCCAGCATTTT
cdr3_aa: CASSWGGVGNQPQHF

d_call: NA
v_call: TRBV3-1/TRBV3-2
clone_size: NA
j_call: TRBJ2-7
cdr3_nt: TGTGCCAGCAGCCAAGATTGGGGGGACTTCTACGAGCAGTACTTC
cdr3_aa: CASSQDWGDFYEQYF

d_call: TRBD1
v_call: TRBV9
clone_size: NA
j_call: TRBJ1-1
cdr3_nt: TGTGCCAGCAGCCCCCGGACAGGGGGCGACGTAGCTTTCTTT
cdr3_aa: CASSPRTGGDVAFF

d_call: TRBD1
v_call: TRBV28
clone_size: NA
j_call: TRBJ1-1
cdr3_nt: TGTGCCAGCAGTCCCCCCCAGGGGGCCGGTACTGAAGCTTTCTTT
cdr3_aa: CASSPPQGAGTEAFF

d_call: TRBD2
v_call: TRBV11-3
clone_size: once
j_call: TRBJ2-3
cdr3_nt: TGTGCCAGCAGCTTACAAGCGGGGCATCTTACTAATACGCAGTATTTT
cdr3_aa: CASSLQAGHLTNTQYF